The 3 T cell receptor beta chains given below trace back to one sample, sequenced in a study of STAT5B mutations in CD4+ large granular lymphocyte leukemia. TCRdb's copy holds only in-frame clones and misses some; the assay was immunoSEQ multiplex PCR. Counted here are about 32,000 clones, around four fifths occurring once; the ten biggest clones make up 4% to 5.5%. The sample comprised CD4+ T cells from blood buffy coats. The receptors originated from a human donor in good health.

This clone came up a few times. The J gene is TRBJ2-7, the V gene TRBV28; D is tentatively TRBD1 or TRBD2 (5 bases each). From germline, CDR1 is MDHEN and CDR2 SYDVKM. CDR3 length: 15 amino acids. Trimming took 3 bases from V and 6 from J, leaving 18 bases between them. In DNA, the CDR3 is TGTGCCAGCAGTTTGGGGAGTCAGGGCCAAGTCGAGCAGTACTTC. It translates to CASSLGSQGQVEQYF. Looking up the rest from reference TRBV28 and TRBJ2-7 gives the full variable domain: DVKVTQSSRYLVKRTGEKVFLECVQDMDHENMFWYRQDPGLGLRLIYFSYDVKMKEKGDIPEGYSVSREKKERFSLILESASTNQTSMYLCASSLGSQGQVEQYFGPGTRLTVT.

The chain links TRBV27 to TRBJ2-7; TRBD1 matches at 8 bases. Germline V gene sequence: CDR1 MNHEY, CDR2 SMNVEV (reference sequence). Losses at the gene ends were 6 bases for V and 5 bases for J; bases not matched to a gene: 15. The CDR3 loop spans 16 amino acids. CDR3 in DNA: TGTGCCAGCAGCCCCCGGAGACAGGGGAGATACCACGAGCAGTACTTC. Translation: CASSPRRQGRYHEQYF.

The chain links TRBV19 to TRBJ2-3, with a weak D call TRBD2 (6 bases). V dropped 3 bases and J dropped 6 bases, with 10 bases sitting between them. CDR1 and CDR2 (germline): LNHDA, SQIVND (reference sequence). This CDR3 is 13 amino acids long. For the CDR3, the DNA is TGTGCCAGTAGTATTGGACTATCCGATACGCAGTATTTT. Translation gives CASSIGLSDTQYF.